This T cell receptor (beta chain) was documented in a study of shared clonotypes between healthy human individuals. Produced via immunoSEQ multiplex PCR; TCRdb's table is partial and in-frame only. In the table there are about 1.1 million clones, 60% to 80% of which are singletons. Trimming stripped 2 bases from V and 6 bases from J, with 14 bases between. CDR3 length: 15 amino acids. Germline V gene sequence: CDR1 SGHTA, CDR2 FQGNSA. This chain joins TRBV7-2 and TRBJ2-1; no clear D. Input material: memory CD4+ T cells from PBMCs. As for subset: CD45RA-negative fraction. The sequence derives from a man younger than 30 in good health. Some clones in this sample may be carry-over from other donors' samples. In DNA, the CDR3 is TGTGCCAGCAGCTTAACGAGAGATCTCTTCAATGAGCAGTTCTTC. Protein product: CASSLTRDLFNEQFF.